A selection of T cell receptor beta chains follows, all from one sample in a study of blood T cells in healthy people across ages. TCRdb re-analysed the 5' RACE reads in MiXCR, keeping a single row per CDR3 protein. In the table there are around 800,000 distinct CDR3 sequences, around 45% of which are singletons. Sequenced: blood. These TCRs come from a man aged 80 or over in good health. Each CDR3 is given with its conserved first and last residue. Fields, in order: clone size, V gene, D gene, J gene, CDR3 DNA, CDR3 protein. The D gene is left open where the match is weak. Clone size is stated in some rows and not others, as once, few, many or a class when expanded.

many	TRBV20-1	TRBD2	TRBJ2-1	TGCAGTGCTGGGAGGGTCTCCTACAATGAGCAGTTCTTC	CSAGRVSYNEQFF
many	TRBV27	NA	TRBJ1-5	TGTGCCAGCAGTTTCGGAGGCTCCTACATAAGCAATCAGCCCCAGCATTTT	CASSFGGSYISNQPQHF
few	TRBV2	NA	TRBJ1-1	TGTGCCAGCGGAAACAGGGTTGAAGCTTTCTTT	CASGNRVEAFF
few	TRBV7-2	NA	TRBJ2-4	TGTGCCAGCAGCGGAGTAGCCAAAAACATTCAGTACTTC	CASSGVAKNIQYF
NA	TRBV9	NA	TRBJ2-3	TGTGCCAGCAGCGCTCAGACTATTCCCACAGATACGCAGTATTTT	CASSAQTIPTDTQYF
NA	TRBV19	NA	TRBJ2-7	TGTGCCAGTAGTGCCGACGGGTCCTACGAGCAGTACTTC	CASSADGSYEQYF
NA	TRBV5-1	NA	TRBJ1-1	TGTGCCAGCAGTGTGGGCCAGGGTACTGAAGCTTTCTTT	CASSVGQGTEAFF
few	TRBV7-2	NA	TRBJ2-5	TGTGCCAGCAGCTTAGACAGGGTCCAAGAGACCCAGTACTTC	CASSLDRVQETQYF
NA	TRBV5-1	NA	TRBJ2-2	TGCGCCAGCAGATTTGACGGGGCCGGGGAGCTGTTTTTT	CASRFDGAGELFF
NA	TRBV30	TRBD2	TRBJ2-3	TGTGCCTGGAGTGGGGATTTGTGGGAGGGCCGATCAGATACGCAGTATTTT	CAWSGDLWEGRSDTQYF
NA	TRBV2	TRBD1	TRBJ1-5	TGTGCCAGCAGTGAACTCCACTCCGGGACAGGGGGTGGTCAGCCCCAGCATTTT	CASSELHSGTGGGQPQHF
few	TRBV14	NA	TRBJ2-4	TGTGCCAGCAGCCAAGATACCACGTTAGCCAAAAACATTCAGTACTTC	CASSQDTTLAKNIQYF
NA	TRBV5-1	NA	TRBJ2-6	TGCGCCAGCAGGGGGGAGAGCTCTGGGGCCAACGTCCTGACTTTC	CASRGESSGANVLTF
once	TRBV20-1	TRBD2	TRBJ2-3	TGCAGTGCTAGATTGGCTAGCGGGGGGGCCGATACGCAGTATTTT	CSARLASGGADTQYF
NA	TRBV7-8	NA	TRBJ2-6	TGTGCCAGCAGCTTTTGGCCGCGACCTCTCTCTGGGGCCAACGTCCTGACTTTC	CASSFWPRPLSGANVLTF
NA	TRBV28	NA	TRBJ2-7	TGTGCCAGCAGTCCCCCCAGAAGAGGCAACTCGAAACCTTACGAGCAGTACTTC	CASSPPRRGNSKPYEQYF
NA	TRBV7-3	TRBD2	TRBJ2-5	TGTGCCAGCAGCTTAACCGGGAGGACGGCCCAGTACTTC	CASSLTGRTAQYF
NA	TRBV18	NA	TRBJ2-5	TGTGCCAGCTCACTGGCCCAAGAGACCCAGTGCTTC	CASSLAQETQCF
once	TRBV9	TRBD2	TRBJ2-1	TGTGCCAGCAGCGTTGCTAGCGGGAGCGGTGAGCAGTTCTTC	CASSVASGSGEQFF
NA	TRBV2	NA	TRBJ2-5	TGTGCCAGCAGTGAAGAGGGGCGGAAAGAGACCCAGTACTTC	CASSEEGRKETQYF
NA	TRBV13	NA	TRBJ1-2	TGTGCCAGCAGCCGACGGTCTAGTGCGGGAAATCCCCTGGGCTACACCTTC	CASSRRSSAGNPLGYTF
few	TRBV29-1	NA	TRBJ2-7	TGCAGCATCCGGGACAACTCCTACGAGCAGTACTTC	CSIRDNSYEQYF
few	TRBV7-2	TRBD2	TRBJ2-7	TGTGCCAGCAGAGAGGGACTAGCGGGAAAAAGCTACGAGCAGTACTTC	CASREGLAGKSYEQYF
NA	TRBV7-9	NA	TRBJ2-1	TGTGCCAGCAGCGCTCTAGCATGGGGCAATGAGCAGTTCTTC	CASSALAWGNEQFF
few	TRBV6-4	NA	TRBJ1-1	TGTGCCAGCAGGCACGGACAGAACACTGAAGCTTTCTTT	CASRHGQNTEAFF
NA	TRBV12-3/TRBV12-4	TRBD1	TRBJ1-1	TGTGCCAGCAGTCCTACAGGGGGGCCCGCTGAAGCTTTCTTT	CASSPTGGPAEAFF
once	TRBV12-3/TRBV12-4	NA	TRBJ2-1	TGTGCCAGCATGTTGAGGGGGGGGGCCAATGAGCAGTTCTTC	CASMLRGGANEQFF
NA	TRBV5-4	NA	TRBJ2-6	TGTGCCAGCAACCCCAGGACCACACACGGCTCTGGGGCCAACGTCCTGACTTTC	CASNPRTTHGSGANVLTF
few	TRBV3-1	NA	TRBJ2-4	TGTGCCAGCAGCCAACCCATGGGGGCTCTAGCCAAAAACATTCAGTACTTC	CASSQPMGALAKNIQYF